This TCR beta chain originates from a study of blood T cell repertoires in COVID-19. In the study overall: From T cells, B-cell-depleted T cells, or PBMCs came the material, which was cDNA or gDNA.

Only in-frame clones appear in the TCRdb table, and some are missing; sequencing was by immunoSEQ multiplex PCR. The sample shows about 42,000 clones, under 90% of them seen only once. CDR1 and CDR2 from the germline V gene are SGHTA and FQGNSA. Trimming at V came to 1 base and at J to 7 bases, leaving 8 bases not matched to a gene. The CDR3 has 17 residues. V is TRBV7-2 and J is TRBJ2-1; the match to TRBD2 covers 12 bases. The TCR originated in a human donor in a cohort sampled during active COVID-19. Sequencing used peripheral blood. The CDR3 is CASSLGASGGAKNEQFF. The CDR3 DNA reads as TGTGCCAGCAGCTTAGGGGCTAGCGGGGGGGCTAAGAATGAGCAGTTCTTC.